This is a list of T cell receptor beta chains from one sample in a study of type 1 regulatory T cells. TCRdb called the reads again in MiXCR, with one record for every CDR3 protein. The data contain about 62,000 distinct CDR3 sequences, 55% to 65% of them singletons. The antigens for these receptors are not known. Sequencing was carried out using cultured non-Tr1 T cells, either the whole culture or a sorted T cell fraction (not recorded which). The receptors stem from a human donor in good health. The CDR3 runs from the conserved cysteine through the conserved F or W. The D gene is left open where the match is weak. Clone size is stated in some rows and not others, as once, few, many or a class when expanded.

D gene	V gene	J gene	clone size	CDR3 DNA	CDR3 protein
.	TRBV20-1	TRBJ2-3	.	TGCAGTGCTTTACCCGGGGTAGCGGTCACAGATACGCAGTATTTT	CSALPGVAVTDTQYF
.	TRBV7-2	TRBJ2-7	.	TGTGCCAGCAGTCAACACTACCGCTCCTACGAGCAGTACTTC	CASSQHYRSYEQYF
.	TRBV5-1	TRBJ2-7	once	TGCGCCAGCAGCTTGGGAGGTAGCAACGAGCAGTACTTC	CASSLGGSNEQYF
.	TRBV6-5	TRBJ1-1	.	TGTGCCAGCACCCTTTTCCGGCCGGGACTTAGGGAAGGCACTGAAGCTTTCTTT	CASTLFRPGLREGTEAFF
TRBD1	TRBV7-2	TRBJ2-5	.	TGTGCCAGCAGCCGGACAGGGACGAGGCGAGGCCAGTACTTC	CASSRTGTRRGQYF
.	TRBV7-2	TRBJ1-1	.	TGTGCCAGCAGCCCAGCTCGACACCCCGGCACTGAAGCTTTCTTT	CASSPARHPGTEAFF
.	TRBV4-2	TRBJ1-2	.	TGTGCCAGCAGCCAAGGAGACTATGGCTACACCTTC	CASSQGDYGYTF
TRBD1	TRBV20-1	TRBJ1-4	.	TGCAGTGCTAGGCCACCGGGACAGGGCGAAAAACTGTTTTTT	CSARPPGQGEKLFF
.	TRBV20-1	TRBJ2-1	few	TGCAGTGCTCTAGAGAGGGCGGTCTCCTACAATGAGCAGTTCTTC	CSALERAVSYNEQFF
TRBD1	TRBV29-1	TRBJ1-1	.	TGCAGCGTCCCCGCCGGGACAGGGGACACTGAAGCTTTCTTT	CSVPAGTGDTEAFF
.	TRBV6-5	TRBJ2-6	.	TGTGCCTCCCAGGGGAGCGGGGCCAACGTCCTGACTTTC	CASQGSGANVLTF
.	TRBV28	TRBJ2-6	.	TGTGCCAGCAGTCCGGCAAAACCTGGGGCCAACGTCCTGACTTTC	CASSPAKPGANVLTF
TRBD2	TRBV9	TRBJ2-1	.	TGTGCCAGCAGCGCCCGGACTAGCGGGAGCTATGAGCAGTTCTTC	CASSARTSGSYEQFF
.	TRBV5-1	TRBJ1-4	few	TGCGCCAGCAGCTTGGCCCCTAATGAAAAACTGTTTTTT	CASSLAPNEKLFF
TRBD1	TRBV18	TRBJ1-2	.	TGTGCCAGCTCACCTCGGACAGGAGCTACGGATGGCTACACCTTC	CASSPRTGATDGYTF
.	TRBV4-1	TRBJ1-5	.	TGCGCCAGCAGCCCCAATCCGGGACAAAGCAATCAGCCCCAGCATTTT	CASSPNPGQSNQPQHF
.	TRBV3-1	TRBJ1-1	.	TGTGCCAGCAGCAGTCTACCGGGACGGCCGAACACTGAAGCTTTCTTT	CASSSLPGRPNTEAFF
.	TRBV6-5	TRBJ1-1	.	TGTGCCAGCACCAACGGGGGTGAGGGCACTGAAGCTTTCTTT	CASTNGGEGTEAFF
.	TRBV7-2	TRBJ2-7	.	TGTGCCAGCACCCCGATGGGGGGTCCCTACGAGCAGTACTTC	CASTPMGGPYEQYF
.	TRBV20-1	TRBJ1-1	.	TGCAGTGCTAGAGAAAAAGGGGCGAAGAACACTGGAGCTTTCTTT	CSAREKGAKNTGAFF
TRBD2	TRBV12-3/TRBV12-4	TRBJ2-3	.	TGTGCCAGCAATCTCCGGACTAGCGGGTACACAGATACGCAGTATTTT	CASNLRTSGYTDTQYF
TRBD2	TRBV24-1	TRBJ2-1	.	TGTGCCACCAGTGATCCCACCCCAGCGGGAGCGAACAATGAGCAGTTCTTC	CATSDPTPAGANNEQFF
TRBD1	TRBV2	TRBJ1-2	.	TGTGCCAGCAGTGGGACAGGGGGAGGAATTGGCTACACCTTC	CASSGTGGGIGYTF
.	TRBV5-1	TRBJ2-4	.	TGCGCCAACAGCTTAGAGGGCGCAGGAGACATTCAGTACTTC	CANSLEGAGDIQYF
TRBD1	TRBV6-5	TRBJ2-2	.	TGTGCCAGCAGTTTCGACAGGGGCACCGGGGAGCTGTTTTTT	CASSFDRGTGELFF
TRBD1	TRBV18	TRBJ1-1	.	TGTGCCAGCTCACTCCGACAGGGGAACAGTGAAGCTTTCTTT	CASSLRQGNSEAFF
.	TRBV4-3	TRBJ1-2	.	TGCGCCAGCAGCCAAGCTTTGGACAACTATGGCTACACCTTC	CASSQALDNYGYTF
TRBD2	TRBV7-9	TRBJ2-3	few	TGTGCCAGCAACCCTACGGGGGGGGTCCCTGCCACAGATACGCAGTATTTT	CASNPTGGVPATDTQYF
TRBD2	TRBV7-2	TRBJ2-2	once	TGTGCCACCCGCGGGACTAGCGGCGCGAACACCGGGGAGCTGTTTTTT	CATRGTSGANTGELFF
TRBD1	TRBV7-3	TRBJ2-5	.	TGTGCCAGCAGCCAGGGACAGGGACGGGCTAAGTACTTC	CASSQGQGRAKYF
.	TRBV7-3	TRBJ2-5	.	TGTGCCAGCAGCTTAACGGGTGTGGAGACCCAGTACTTC	CASSLTGVETQYF
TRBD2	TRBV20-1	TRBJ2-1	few	TGCAGTGCCCCACTAGCGGCCTCCTACAATGAGCAGTTCTTC	CSAPLAASYNEQFF
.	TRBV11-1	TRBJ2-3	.	TGTGCCAGCAGCTTGATTGGACCTGGCGCAGATACGCAGTATTTT	CASSLIGPGADTQYF
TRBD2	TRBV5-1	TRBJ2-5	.	TGCGCCAGCAGCTTGGGACTAGCGAGCGAAGAGACCCAGTACTTC	CASSLGLASEETQYF
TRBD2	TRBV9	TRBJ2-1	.	TGTGCCAGCAGCGGAATAGCGGGAGACAATGAGCAGTTCTTC	CASSGIAGDNEQFF
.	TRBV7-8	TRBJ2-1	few	TGTGCCAGCAGCTTAATCAGTTGGCGCCATGAGCAGTTCTTC	CASSLISWRHEQFF
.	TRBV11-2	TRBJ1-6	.	TGTGCCAGCAGCTTAGGGATGGGGAATTCACCCCTCCACTTT	CASSLGMGNSPLHF
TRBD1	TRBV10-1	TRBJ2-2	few	TGCGCCAGCAGTGATTACAGACAGGGAGCGAACACCGGGGAGCTGTTTTTT	CASSDYRQGANTGELFF
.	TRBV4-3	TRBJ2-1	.	TGCGCCAGCAGCCAAACCGGACTAAGAGGCTCCTACAATGAGCAGTTCTTC	CASSQTGLRGSYNEQFF
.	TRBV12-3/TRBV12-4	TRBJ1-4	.	TGTGCCAGCAGGGGGCAGAATAATGAAAAACTGTTTTTT	CASRGQNNEKLFF
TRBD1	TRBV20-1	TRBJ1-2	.	TGCAGTGCTATACCACCGGGACAGGGAAATGGCGGCTACACCTTC	CSAIPPGQGNGGYTF
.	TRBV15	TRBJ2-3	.	TGTGCCACCAGCAATAGGGGGCGGGAGGTGAGCACAGATACGCAGTATTTT	CATSNRGREVSTDTQYF
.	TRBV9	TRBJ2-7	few	TGTGCCAGCAGCGTAGAAAGCCATACCAGCTCCTACGAGCAGTACTTC	CASSVESHTSSYEQYF
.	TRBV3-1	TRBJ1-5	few	TGTGCCAGCAGCGACTTTGGCTCCAATCAGCCCCAGCATTTT	CASSDFGSNQPQHF
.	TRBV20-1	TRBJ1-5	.	TGCAGTGCAACCGGGACAACGGATGATAGCAATCAGCCCCAGCATTTT	CSATGTTDDSNQPQHF
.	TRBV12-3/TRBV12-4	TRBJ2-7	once	TGTGCCAGCAGTTTAGGCGCCTTTAGCTCCTATGAGCAGTACTTC	CASSLGAFSSYEQYF
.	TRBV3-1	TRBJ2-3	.	TGTGCCAGCAGCCGAGGCAAGGGTTTTGTACGAGATACGCAGTATTTT	CASSRGKGFVRDTQYF
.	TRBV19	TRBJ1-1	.	TGTGCCGCTTCACGCCGGGACGGAGACAACACTGAAGCTTTCTTT	CAASRRDGDNTEAFF
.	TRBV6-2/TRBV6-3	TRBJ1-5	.	TGTGCCAGCAGTTACGGGGGACCCAATCAGCCCCAGCATTTT	CASSYGGPNQPQHF
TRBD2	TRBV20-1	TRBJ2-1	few	TGCAGTGCGAGGGGGCTCGGGACTAGCGGGGGTCCCCTCTCCTACAATGAGCAGTTCTTC	CSARGLGTSGGPLSYNEQFF
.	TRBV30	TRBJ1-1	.	TGTGCCTGGAGTGGAAGGGGCTCCAGGAACACTGAAGCTTTCTTT	CAWSGRGSRNTEAFF